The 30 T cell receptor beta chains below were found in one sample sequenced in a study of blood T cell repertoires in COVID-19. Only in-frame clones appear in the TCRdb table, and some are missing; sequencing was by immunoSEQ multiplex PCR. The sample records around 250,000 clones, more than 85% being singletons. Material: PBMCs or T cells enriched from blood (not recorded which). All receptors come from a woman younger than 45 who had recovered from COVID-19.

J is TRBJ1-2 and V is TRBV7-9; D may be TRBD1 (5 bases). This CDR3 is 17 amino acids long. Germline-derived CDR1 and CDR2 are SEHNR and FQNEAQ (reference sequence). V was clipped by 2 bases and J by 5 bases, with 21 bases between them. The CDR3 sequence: CASSLTGGGRRDYGYTF. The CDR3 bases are TGTGCCAGCAGCTTAACTGGGGGAGGGAGAAGAGATTATGGCTACACCTTC.

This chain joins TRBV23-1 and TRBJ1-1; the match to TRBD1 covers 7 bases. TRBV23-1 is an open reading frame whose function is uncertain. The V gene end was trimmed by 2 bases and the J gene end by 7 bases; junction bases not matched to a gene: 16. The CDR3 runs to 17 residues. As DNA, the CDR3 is TGCGCCAGCAGTCAACCCTGGACAGGTGATGTGCCCTATGAAGCTTTCTTT. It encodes CASSQPWTGDVPYEAFF.

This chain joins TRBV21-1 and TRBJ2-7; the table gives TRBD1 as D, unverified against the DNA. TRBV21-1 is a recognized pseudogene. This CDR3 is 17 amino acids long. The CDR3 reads CASSKSHVGVNIYEQYF. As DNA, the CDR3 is TGTGCCAGCAGCAAATCCCACGTAGGGGTAAACATCTACGAGCAGTACTTC.

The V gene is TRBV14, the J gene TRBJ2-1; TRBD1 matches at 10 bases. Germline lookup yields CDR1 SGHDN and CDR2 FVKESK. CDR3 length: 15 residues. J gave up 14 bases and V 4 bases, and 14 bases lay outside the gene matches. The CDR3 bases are TGTGCCAGCAGCCCCGACCCTTCCGGGACAGGGGCCAAGTTCTTC. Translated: CASSPDPSGTGAKFF.

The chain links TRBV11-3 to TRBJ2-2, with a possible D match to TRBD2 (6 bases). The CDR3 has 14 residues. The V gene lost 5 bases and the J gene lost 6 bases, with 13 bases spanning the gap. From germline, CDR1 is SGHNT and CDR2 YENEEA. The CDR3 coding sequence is TGTGCCAGCAGCCAAGCGGGTTCGGCCGGGGAGCTGTTTTTT. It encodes CASSQAGSAGELFF.

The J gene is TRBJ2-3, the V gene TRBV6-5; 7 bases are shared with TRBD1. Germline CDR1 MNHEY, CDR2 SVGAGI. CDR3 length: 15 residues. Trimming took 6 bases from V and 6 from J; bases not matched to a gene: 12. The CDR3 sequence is CASSRRGQPEDTQYF. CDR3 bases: TGTGCCAGCAGCCGAAGGGGACAGCCTGAGGATACGCAGTATTTT.

CDR3 sequence (DNA): TGTGCCTGGAGCGCTACGACAGGGGGCAATGAAAAACTGTTTTTT. It yields the protein CAWSATTGGNEKLFF. The chain couples TRBV30 to TRBJ1-4, with 10 bases matching TRBD1. Unmatched junction bases numbered 6, after V lost 3 bases and J lost 5 bases. The CDR3 extends over 15 amino acids. Germline-derived CDR1 and CDR2 are GTSNPN and SVGIG (reference sequence).

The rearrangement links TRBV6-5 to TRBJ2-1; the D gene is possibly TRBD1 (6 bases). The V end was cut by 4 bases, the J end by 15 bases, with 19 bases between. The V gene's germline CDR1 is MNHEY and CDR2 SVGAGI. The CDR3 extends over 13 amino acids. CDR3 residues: CASSSQQGWVPFF. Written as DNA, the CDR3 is TGTGCCAGCAGTTCCCAACAGGGTTGGGTACCGTTCTTC.

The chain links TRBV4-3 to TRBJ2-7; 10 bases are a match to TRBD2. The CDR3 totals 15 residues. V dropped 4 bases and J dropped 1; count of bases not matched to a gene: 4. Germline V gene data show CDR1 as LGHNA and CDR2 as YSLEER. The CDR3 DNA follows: TGCGCCAGCAGCCGAGCGGGAGGGGATTCCTACGAGCAGTACTTC. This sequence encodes CASSRAGGDSYEQYF.

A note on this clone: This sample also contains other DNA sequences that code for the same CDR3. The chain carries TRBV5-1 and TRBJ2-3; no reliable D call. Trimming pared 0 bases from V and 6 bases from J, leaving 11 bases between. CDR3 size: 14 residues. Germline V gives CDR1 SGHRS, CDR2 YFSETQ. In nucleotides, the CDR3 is TGCGCCAGCAGCTTGGCACGGGTGCGGGATACGCAGTATTTT. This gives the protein CASSLARVRDTQYF.

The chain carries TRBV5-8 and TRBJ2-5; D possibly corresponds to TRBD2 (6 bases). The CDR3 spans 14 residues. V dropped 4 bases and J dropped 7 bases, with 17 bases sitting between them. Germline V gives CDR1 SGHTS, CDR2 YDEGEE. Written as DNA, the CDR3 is TGTGCCAGCAGCCGCCAGGAGGGTCCAGGGACCCAGTACTTC. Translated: CASSRQEGPGTQYF.

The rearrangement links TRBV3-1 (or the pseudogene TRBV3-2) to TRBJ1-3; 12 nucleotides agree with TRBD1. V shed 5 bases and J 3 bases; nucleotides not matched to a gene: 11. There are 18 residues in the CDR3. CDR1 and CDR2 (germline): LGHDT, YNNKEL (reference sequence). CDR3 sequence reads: CASSSRDRGLVFGNTIYF. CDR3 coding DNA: TGTGCCAGCAGCTCCCGGGACAGGGGGCTAGTTTTTGGAAACACCATATATTTT.

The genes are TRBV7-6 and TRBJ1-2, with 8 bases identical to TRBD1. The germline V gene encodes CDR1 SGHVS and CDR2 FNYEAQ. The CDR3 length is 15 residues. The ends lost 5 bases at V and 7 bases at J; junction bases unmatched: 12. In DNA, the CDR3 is TGTGCCAGCAGCCTAGATGGACAGGGTATTATTGGCTACACCTTC. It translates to CASSLDGQGIIGYTF. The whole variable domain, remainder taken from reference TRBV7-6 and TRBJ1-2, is GAGVSQSPRYKVTKRGQDVALRCDPISGHVSLYWYRQALGQGPEFLTYFNYEAQQDKSGLPNDRFSAERPEGSISTLTIQRTEQRDSAMYRCASSLDGQGIIGYTFGSGTRLTVV.

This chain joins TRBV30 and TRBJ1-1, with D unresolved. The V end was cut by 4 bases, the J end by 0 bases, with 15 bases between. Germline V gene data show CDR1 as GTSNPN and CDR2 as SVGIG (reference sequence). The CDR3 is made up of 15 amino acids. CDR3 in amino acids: CAWKRYDAMNTEAFF. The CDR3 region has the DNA TGTGCCTGGAAGAGGTATGACGCAATGAACACTGAAGCTTTCTTT.

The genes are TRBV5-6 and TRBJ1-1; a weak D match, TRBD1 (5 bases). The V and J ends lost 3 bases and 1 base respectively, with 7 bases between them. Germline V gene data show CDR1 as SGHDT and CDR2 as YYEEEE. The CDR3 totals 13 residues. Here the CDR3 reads CASSSGANTEAFF. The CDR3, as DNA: TGTGCCAGCAGCTCTGGGGCGAACACTGAAGCTTTCTTT.

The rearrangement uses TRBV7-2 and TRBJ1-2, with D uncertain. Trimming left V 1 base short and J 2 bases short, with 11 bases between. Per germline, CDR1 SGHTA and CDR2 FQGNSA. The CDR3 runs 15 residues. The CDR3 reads CASSLESGGNYGYTF. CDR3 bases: TGTGCCAGCAGCTTAGAATCCGGCGGAAACTATGGCTACACCTTC. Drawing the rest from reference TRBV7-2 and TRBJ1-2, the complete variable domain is GAGVSQSPSNKVTEKGKDVELRCDPISGHTALYWYRQSLGQGLEFLIYFQGNSAPDKSGLPSDRFSAERTGGSVSTLTIQRTQQEDSAVYLCASSLESGGNYGYTFGSGTRLTVV.

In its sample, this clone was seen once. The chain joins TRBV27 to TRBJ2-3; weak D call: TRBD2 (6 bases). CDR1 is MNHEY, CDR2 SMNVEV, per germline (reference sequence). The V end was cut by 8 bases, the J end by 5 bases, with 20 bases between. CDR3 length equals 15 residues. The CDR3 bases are TGTGCCAGCGTTGCCAGGACTACCCTCGGAGATACGCAGTATTTT. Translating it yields CASVARTTLGDTQYF.

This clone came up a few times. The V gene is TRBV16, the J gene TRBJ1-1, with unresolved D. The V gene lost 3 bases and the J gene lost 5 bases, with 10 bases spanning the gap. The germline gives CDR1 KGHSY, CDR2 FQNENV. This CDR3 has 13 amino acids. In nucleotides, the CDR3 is TGTGCCAGCAGCCAGAGCTCGGGGACTGAAGCTTTCTTT. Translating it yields CASSQSSGTEAFF.

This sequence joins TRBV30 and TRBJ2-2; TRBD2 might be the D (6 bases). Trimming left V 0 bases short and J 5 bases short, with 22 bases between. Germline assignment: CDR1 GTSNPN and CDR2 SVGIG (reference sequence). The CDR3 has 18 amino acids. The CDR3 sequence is CAWSVWSSGGSRTGELFF. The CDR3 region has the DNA TGTGCCTGGAGTGTATGGTCCTCTGGAGGGTCCCGGACCGGGGAGCTGTTTTTT.

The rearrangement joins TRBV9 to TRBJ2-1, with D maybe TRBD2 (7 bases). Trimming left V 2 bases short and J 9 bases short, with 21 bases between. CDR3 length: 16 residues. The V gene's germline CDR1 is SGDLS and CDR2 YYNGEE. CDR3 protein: CASSVGGRTPVGEQFF. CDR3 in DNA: TGTGCCAGCAGCGTGGGGGGGCGGACCCCGGTCGGTGAGCAGTTCTTC.

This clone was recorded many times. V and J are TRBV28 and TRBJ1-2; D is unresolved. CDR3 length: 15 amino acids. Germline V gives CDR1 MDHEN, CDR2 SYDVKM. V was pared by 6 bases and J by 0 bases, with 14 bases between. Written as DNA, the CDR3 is TGTGCCAGCAGGACCACAGCCACAGCTAACTATGGCTACACCTTC. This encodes CASRTTATANYGYTF.

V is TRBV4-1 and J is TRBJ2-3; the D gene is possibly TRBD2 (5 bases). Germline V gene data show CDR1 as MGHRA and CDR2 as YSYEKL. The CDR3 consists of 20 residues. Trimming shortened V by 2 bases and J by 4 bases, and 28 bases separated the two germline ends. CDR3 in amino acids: CASSQQVMAGGLQQPDTQYF. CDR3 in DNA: TGCGCCAGCAGCCAACAGGTGATGGCGGGCGGGTTGCAACAACCAGATACGCAGTATTTT.

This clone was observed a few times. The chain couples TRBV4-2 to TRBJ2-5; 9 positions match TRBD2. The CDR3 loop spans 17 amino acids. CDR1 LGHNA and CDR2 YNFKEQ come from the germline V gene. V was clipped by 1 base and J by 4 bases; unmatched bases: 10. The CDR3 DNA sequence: TGTGCCAGCAGCCAAGGGGTTAATAGCGGGAGCATAGAGACCCAGTACTTC. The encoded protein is CASSQGVNSGSIETQYF.

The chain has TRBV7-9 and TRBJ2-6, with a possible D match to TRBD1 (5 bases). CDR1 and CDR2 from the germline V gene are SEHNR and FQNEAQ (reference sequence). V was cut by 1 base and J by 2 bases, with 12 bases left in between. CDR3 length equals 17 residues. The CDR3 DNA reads TGTGCCAGCAGCTTAGGCAGGGCATCACCTGGGGCCAACGTCCTGACTTTC. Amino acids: CASSLGRASPGANVLTF. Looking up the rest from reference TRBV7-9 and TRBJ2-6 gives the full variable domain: DTGVSQNPRHKITKRGQNVTFRCDPISEHNRLYWYRQTLGQGPEFLTYFQNEAQLEKSRLLSDRFSAERPKGSFSTLEIQRTEQGDSAMYLCASSLGRASPGANVLTFGAGSRLTVL.

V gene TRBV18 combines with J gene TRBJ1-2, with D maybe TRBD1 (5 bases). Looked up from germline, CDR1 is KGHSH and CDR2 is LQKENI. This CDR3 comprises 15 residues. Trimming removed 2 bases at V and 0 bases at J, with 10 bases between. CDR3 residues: CASSPGAGTNYGYTF. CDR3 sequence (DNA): TGTGCCAGCTCACCAGGGGCAGGTACTAACTATGGCTACACCTTC.

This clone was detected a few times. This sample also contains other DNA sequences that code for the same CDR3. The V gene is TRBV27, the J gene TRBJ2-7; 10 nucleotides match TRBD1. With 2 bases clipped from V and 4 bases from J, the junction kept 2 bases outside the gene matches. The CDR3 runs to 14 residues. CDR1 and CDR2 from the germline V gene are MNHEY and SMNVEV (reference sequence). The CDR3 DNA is TGTGCCAGCAGTTTAGGGGACAGGGGTTACGAGCAGTACTTC. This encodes CASSLGDRGYEQYF.

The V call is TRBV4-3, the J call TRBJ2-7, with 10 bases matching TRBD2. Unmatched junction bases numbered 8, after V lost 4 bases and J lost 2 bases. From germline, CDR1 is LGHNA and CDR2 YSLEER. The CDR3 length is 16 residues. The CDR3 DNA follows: TGCGCCAGCAGCCCCCAAGGAACTAGCGGGACCTACGAGCAGTACTTC. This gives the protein CASSPQGTSGTYEQYF.

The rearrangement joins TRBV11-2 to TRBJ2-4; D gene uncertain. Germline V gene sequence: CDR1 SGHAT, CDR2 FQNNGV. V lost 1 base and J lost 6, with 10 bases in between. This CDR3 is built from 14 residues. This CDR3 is CASSLGLSTNIQYF. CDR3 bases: TGTGCCAGCAGCTTAGGCCTAAGTACAAACATTCAGTACTTC.

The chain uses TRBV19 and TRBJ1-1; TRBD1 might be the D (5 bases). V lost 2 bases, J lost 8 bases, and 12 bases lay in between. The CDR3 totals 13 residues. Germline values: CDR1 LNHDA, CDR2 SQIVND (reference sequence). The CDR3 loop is CASSIPDRNEAFF. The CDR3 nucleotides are TGTGCCAGTAGTATACCAGACAGAAACGAAGCTTTCTTT.

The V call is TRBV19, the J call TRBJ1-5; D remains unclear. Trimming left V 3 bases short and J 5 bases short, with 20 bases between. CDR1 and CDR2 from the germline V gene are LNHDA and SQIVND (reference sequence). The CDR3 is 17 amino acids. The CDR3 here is CASSIYFGAGVDQPQHF. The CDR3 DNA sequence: TGTGCCAGTAGTATTTACTTCGGCGCGGGCGTCGATCAGCCCCAGCATTTT.